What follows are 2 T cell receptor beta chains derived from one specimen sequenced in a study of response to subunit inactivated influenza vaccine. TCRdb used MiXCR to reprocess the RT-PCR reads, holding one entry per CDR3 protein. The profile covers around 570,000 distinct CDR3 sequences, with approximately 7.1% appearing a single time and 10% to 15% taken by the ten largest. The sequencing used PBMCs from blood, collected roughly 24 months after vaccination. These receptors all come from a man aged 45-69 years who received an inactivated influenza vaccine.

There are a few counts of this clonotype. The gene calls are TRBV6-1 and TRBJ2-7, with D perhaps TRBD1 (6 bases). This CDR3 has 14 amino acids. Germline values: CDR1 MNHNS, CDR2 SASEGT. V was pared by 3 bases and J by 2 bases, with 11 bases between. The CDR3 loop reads CASSDRGKTYEQYF. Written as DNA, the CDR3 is TGTGCCAGCAGTGACAGGGGCAAGACCTACGAGCAGTACTTC.

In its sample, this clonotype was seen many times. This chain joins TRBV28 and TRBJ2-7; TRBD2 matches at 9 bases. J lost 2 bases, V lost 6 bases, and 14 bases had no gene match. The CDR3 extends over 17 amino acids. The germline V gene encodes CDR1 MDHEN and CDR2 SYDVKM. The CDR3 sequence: CASSPISGGRTPYEQYF. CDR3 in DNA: TGTGCCAGCAGCCCAATTAGCGGGGGCCGAACACCCTACGAGCAGTACTTC. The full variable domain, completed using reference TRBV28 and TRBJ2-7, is DVKVTQSSRYLVKRTGEKVFLECVQDMDHENMFWYRQDPGLGLRLIYFSYDVKMKEKGDIPEGYSVSREKKERFSLILESASTNQTSMYLCASSPISGGRTPYEQYFGPGTRLTVT.